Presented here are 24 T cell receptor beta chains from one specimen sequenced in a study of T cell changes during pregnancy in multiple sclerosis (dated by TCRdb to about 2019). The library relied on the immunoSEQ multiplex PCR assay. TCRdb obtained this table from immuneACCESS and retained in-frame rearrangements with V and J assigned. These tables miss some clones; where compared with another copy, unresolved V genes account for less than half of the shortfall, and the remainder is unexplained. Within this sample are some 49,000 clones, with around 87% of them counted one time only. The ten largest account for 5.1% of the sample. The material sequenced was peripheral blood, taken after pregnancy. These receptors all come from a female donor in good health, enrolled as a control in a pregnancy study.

The CDR3 nucleotides are TGTGCCTGGAGGGCCCTCACCGCGAACACCGGGGAGCTGTTTTTT. It encodes CAWRALTANTGELFF. J is TRBJ2-2 and V is TRBV30; unclear D gene. With 3 bases removed from V and 0 bases from J, the gap between germline ends came to 11 bases. This CDR3 contains 15 residues. Germline CDR1 is GTSNPN and CDR2 is SVGIG (reference sequence).

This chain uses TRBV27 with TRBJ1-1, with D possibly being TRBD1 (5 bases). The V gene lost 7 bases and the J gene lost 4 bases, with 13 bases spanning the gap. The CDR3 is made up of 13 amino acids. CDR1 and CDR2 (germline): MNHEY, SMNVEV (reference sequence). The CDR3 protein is CASNWPGGTEAFF. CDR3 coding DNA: TGTGCCAGCAATTGGCCCGGGGGCACTGAAGCTTTCTTT.

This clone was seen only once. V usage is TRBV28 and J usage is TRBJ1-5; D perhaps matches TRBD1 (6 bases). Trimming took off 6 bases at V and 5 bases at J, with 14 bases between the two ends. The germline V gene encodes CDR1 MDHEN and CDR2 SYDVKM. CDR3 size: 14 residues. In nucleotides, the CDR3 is TGTGCCAGCAGGCCTCCAGGGGAATATCAGCCCCAGCATTTT. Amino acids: CASRPPGEYQPQHF. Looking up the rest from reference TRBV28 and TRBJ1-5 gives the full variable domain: DVKVTQSSRYLVKRTGEKVFLECVQDMDHENMFWYRQDPGLGLRLIYFSYDVKMKEKGDIPEGYSVSREKKERFSLILESASTNQTSMYLCASRPPGEYQPQHFGDGTRLSIL.

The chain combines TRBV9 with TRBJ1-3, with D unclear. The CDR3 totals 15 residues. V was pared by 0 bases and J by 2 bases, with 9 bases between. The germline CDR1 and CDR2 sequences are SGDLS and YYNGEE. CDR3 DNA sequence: TGTGCCAGCAGCGTAGCCACCACAACTGGAAACACCATATATTTT. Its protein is CASSVATTTGNTIYF. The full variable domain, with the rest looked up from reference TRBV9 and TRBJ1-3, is DSGVTQTPKHLITATGQRVTLRCSPRSGDLSVYWYQQSLDQGLQFLIQYYNGEERAKGNILERFSAQQFPDLHSELNLSSLELGDSALYFCASSVATTTGNTIYFGEGSWLTVV.

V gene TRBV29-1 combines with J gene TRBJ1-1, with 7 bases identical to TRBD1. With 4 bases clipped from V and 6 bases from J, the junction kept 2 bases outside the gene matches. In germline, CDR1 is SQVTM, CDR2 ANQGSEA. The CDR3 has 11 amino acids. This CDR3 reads CSVGQGAEAFF. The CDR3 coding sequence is TGCAGCGTTGGACAGGGCGCTGAAGCTTTCTTT.

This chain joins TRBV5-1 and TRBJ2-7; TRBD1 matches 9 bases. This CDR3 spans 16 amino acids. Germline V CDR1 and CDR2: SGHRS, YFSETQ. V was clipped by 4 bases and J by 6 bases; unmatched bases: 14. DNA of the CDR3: TGCGCCAGCAGCCCTGCTTCCGGGACAGGGACCTCCGAGCAGTACTTC. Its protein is CASSPASGTGTSEQYF. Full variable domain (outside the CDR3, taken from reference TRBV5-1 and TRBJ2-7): KAGVTQTPRYLIKTRGQQVTLSCSPISGHRSVSWYQQTPGQGLQFLFEYFSETQRNKGNFPGRFSGRQFSNSRSEMNVSTLELGDSALYLCASSPASGTGTSEQYFGPGTRLTVT.

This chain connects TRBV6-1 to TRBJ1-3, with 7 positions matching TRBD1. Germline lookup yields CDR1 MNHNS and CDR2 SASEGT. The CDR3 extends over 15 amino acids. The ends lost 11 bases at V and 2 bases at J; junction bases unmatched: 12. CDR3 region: CAADRPLRAGNTIYF. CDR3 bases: TGTGCCGCGGACAGGCCCTTGAGGGCTGGAAACACCATATATTTT.

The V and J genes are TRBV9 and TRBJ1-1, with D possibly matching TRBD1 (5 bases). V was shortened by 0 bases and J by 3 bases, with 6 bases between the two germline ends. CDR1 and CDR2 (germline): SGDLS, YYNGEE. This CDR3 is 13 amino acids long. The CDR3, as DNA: TGTGCCAGCAGCGTAGGGGACTACACTGAAGCTTTCTTT. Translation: CASSVGDYTEAFF.

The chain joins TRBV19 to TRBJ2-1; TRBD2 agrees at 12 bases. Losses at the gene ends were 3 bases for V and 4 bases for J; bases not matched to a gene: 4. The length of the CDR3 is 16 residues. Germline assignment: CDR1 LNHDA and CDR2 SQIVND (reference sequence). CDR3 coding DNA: TGTGCCAGTAGTATGCTACTAGCGGGGGGTTACAATGAGCAGTTCTTC. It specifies CASSMLLAGGYNEQFF. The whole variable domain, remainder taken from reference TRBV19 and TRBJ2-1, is DGGITQSPKYLFRKEGQNVTLSCEQNLNHDAMYWYRQDPGQGLRLIYYSQIVNDFQKGDIAEGYSVSREKKESFPLTVTSAQKNPTAFYLCASSMLLAGGYNEQFFGPGTRLTVL.

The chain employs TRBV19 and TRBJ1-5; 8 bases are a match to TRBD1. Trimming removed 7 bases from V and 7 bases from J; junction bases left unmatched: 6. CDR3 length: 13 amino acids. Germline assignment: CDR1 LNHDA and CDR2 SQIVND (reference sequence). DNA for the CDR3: TGTGCCAGTACATCAGGGGGCAGGCAGCCCCAGCATTTT. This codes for CASTSGGRQPQHF.

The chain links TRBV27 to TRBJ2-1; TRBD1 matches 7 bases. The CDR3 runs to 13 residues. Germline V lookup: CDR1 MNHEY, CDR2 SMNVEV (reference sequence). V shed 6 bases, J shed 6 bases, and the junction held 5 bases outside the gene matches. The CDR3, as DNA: TGTGCCAGCAGCCCGGGACAGCTCAATGAGCAGTTCTTC. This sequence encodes CASSPGQLNEQFF.

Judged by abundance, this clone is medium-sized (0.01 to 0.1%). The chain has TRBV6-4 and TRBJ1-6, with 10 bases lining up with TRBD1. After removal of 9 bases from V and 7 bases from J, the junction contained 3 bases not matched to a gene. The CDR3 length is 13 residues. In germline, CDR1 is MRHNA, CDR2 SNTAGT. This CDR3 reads CASPGQGNSPLHF. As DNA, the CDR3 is TGTGCCAGTCCGGGACAGGGGAATTCACCCCTCCACTTT.

The CDR3 bases are TGCGCCAGCAGCTTGGCCAATCGGGATCAGCCCCAGCATTTT. Amino acids: CASSLANRDQPQHF. V gene TRBV5-1 combines with J gene TRBJ1-5, with D uncertain. The CDR3 covers 14 residues. The germline CDR1 and CDR2 sequences are SGHRS and YFSETQ. Trimming pared 0 bases from V and 5 bases from J, leaving 9 bases between. Drawing the rest from reference TRBV5-1 and TRBJ1-5, the complete variable domain is KAGVTQTPRYLIKTRGQQVTLSCSPISGHRSVSWYQQTPGQGLQFLFEYFSETQRNKGNFPGRFSGRQFSNSRSEMNVSTLELGDSALYLCASSLANRDQPQHFGDGTRLSIL.

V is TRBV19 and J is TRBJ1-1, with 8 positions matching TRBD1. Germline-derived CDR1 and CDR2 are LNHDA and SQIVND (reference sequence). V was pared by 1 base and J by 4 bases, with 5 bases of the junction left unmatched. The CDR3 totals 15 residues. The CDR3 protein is CASSIGQGRLTEAFF. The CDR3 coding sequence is TGTGCCAGTAGTATAGGACAGGGGCGGCTCACTGAAGCTTTCTTT. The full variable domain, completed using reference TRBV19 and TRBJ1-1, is DGGITQSPKYLFRKEGQNVTLSCEQNLNHDAMYWYRQDPGQGLRLIYYSQIVNDFQKGDIAEGYSVSREKKESFPLTVTSAQKNPTAFYLCASSIGQGRLTEAFFGQGTRLTVV.

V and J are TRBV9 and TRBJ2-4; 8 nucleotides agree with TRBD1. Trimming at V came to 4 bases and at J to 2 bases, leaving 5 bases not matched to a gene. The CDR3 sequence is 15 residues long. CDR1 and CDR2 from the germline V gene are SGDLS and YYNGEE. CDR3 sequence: CASSPRQGTKNIQYF. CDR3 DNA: TGTGCCAGCAGCCCACGACAGGGGACCAAAAACATTCAGTACTTC.

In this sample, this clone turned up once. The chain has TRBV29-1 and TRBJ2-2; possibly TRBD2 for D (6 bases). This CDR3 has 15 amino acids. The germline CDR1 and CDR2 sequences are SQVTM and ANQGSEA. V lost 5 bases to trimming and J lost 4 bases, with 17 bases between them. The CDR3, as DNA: TGCAGCGTTCGGGGGATGGGGGTGGGCACCGGGGAGCTGTTTTTT. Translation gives CSVRGMGVGTGELFF.

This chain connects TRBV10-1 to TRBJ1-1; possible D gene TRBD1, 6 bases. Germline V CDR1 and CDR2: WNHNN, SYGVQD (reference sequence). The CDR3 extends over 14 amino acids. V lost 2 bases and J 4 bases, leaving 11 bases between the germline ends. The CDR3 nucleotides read TGCGCCAGCAGTGAGGACAGGCTCCTCACTGAAGCTTTCTTT. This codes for CASSEDRLLTEAFF.

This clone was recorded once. The CDR3 sequence is CASSPTGNEQFF. CDR3 in DNA: TGTGCCAGTAGCCCTACCGGGAATGAGCAGTTCTTC. This chain uses TRBV19 with TRBJ2-1; D not resolved. Germline V gene sequence: CDR1 LNHDA, CDR2 SQIVND (reference sequence). Trimming pared 6 bases from V and 7 bases from J, leaving 10 bases between. The CDR3 has 12 amino acids. The variable domain in full, with the rest retrieved from reference TRBV19 and TRBJ2-1, is DGGITQSPKYLFRKEGQNVTLSCEQNLNHDAMYWYRQDPGQGLRLIYYSQIVNDFQKGDIAEGYSVSREKKESFPLTVTSAQKNPTAFYLCASSPTGNEQFFGPGTRLTVL.

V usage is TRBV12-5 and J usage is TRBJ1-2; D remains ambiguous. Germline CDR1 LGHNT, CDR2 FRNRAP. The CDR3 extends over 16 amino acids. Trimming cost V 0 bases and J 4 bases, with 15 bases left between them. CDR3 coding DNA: TGTGCTAGTGGTTTGGTACCTACTTCGGGGAGCTATGGCTACACCTTC. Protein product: CASGLVPTSGSYGYTF. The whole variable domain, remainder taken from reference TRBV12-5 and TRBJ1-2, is DARVTQTPRHKVTEMGQEVTMRCQPILGHNTVFWYRQTMMQGLELLAYFRNRAPLDDSGMPKDRFSAEMPDATLATLKIQPSEPRDSAVYFCASGLVPTSGSYGYTFGSGTRLTVV.

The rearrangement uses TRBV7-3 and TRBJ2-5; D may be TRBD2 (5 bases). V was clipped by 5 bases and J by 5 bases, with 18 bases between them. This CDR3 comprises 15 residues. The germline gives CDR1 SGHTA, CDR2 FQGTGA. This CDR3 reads CASSAREGFVETQYF. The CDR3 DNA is TGTGCCAGCAGCGCCCGCGAGGGTTTCGTGGAGACCCAGTACTTC. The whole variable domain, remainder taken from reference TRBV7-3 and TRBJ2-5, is GAGVSQTPSNKVTEKGKYVELRCDPISGHTALYWYRQSLGQGPEFLIYFQGTGAADDSGLPNDRFFAVRPEGSVSTLKIQRTERGDSAVYLCASSAREGFVETQYFGPGTRLLVL.

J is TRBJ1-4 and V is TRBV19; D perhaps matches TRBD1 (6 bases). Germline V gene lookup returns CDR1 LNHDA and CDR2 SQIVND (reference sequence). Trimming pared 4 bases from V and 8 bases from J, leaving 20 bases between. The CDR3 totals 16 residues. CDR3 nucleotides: TGTGCCAGTAGTAAGGCGGACCTCAGGGGTCAGGAAAAACTGTTTTTT. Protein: CASSKADLRGQEKLFF.

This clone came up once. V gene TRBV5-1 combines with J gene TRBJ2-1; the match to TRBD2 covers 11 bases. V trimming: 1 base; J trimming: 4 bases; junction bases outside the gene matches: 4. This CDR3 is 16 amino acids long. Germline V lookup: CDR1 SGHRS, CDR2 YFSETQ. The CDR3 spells CASSLLASGGYNEQFF. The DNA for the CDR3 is TGCGCCAGCAGCTTGTTGGCTAGCGGGGGGTACAATGAGCAGTTCTTC.

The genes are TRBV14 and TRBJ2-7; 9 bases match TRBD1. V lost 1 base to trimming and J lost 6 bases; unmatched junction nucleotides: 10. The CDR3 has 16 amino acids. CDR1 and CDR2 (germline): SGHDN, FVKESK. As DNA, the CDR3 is TGTGCCAGCAGCCAAGGCGGACAGGGGATAGCCCGCGAGCAGTACTTC. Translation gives CASSQGGQGIAREQYF. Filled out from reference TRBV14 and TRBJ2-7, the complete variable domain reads EAGVTQFPSHSVIEKGQTVTLRCDPISGHDNLYWYRRVMGKEIKFLLHFVKESKQDESGMPNNRFLAERTGGTYSTLKVQPAELEDSGVYFCASSQGGQGIAREQYFGPGTRLTVT.

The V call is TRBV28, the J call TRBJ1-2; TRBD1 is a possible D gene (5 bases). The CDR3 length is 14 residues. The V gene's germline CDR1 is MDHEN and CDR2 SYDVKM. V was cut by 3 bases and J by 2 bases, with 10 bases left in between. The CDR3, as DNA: TGTGCCAGCAGTTTGACAGACAGAAACTATGGCTACACCTTC. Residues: CASSLTDRNYGYTF.